This TCR beta chain was observed in a study of breast tumors, draining lymph nodes, adjacent tissues. Overall study results and limits: Tumor repertoires ranked between lymph nodes and nontumor tissue in diversity, with V and J gene preferences. Luminal-like breast cancer showed significantly higher tumor–nontumor repertoire similarity than basal-like. Most tumor T cells seemingly derive from lymph node, then expand in tumor.

Axillary draining lymph nodes of breast cancer patients supplied the node samples. In the case of this clonotype: Its antigen is not known.

CDR3 length equals 17 residues. CDR1 and CDR2 (germline): SGHTA, FQGNSA. V was clipped by 2 bases and J by 10 bases; unmatched bases: 15. TCRdb reanalysed the multiplex PCR reads using MiXCR and keeps one entry per CDR3 protein. Here the sample spans about 230,000 distinct CDR3 sequences, around 32% being singletons. The clonotype comes from a female donor with breast cancer. Some clones in this sample may be carry-over from other donors' samples. This sequence joins TRBV7-2 and TRBJ2-3; 10 positions agree with TRBD2. Sequenced sample: axillary lymph node tissue. The CDR3 coding sequence is TGTGCCAGCAGCTTAACGGGGAGGACTAGCGGAATTAGACCGCAGTATTTT. Translating it yields CASSLTGRTSGIRPQYF.